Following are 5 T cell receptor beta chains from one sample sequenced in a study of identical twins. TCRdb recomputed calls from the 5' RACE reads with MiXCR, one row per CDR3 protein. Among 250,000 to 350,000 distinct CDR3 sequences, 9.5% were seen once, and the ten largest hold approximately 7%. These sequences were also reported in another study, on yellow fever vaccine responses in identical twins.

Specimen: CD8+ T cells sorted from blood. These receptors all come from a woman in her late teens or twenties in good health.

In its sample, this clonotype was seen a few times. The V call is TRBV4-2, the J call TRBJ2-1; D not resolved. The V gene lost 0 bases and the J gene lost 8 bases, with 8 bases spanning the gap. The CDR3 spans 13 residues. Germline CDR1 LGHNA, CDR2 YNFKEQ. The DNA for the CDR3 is TGTGCCAGCAGCCAAGATCTAGGTGATGAGCAGTTCTTC. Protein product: CASSQDLGDEQFF.

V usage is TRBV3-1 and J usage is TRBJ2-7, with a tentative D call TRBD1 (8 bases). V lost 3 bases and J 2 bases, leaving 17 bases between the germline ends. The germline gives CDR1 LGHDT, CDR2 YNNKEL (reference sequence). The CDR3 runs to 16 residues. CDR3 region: CASSQGRDRRTYEQYF. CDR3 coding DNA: TGTGCCAGCAGCCAGGGGAGGGACAGGCGAACCTACGAGCAGTACTTC.

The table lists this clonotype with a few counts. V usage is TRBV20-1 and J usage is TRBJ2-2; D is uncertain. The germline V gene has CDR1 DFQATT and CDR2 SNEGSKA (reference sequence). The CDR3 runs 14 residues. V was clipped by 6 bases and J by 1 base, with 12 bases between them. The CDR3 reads CSAPFGGNTGELFF. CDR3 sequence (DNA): TGCAGTGCCCCGTTCGGCGGGAACACCGGGGAGCTGTTTTTT.

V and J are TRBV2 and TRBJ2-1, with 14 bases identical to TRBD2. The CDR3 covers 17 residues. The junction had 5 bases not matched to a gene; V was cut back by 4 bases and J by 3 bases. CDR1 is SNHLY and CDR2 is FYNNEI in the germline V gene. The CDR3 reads CASSGTSGGLNYNEQFF. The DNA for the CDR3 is TGTGCCAGCAGTGGGACTAGCGGGGGGCTCAACTACAATGAGCAGTTCTTC.

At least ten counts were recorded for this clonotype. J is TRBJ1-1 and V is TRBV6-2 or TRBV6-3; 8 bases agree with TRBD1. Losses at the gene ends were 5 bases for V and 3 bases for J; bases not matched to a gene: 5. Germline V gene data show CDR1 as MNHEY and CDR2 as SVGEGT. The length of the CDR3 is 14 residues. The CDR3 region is CASSRTGWDTEAFF. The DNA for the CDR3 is TGTGCCAGCAGTAGGACAGGGTGGGACACTGAAGCTTTCTTT.